These T cell receptor beta chains were read from a single sample in a study of shared clonotypes between healthy human individuals. TCRdb's table, derived via immunoSEQ multiplex PCR, lists solely in-frame clones and lacks some. The sample has fewer than 600,000 clones; roughly three quarters are singletons. Sequences were obtained from PBMCs. The receptors derive from a woman between 35 and 50 years old in good health. Some clones in this sample may be carry-over from other donors' samples. Each CDR3 is given with its conserved first and last residue. D genes are given only for firm matches. Only part of the rows carry a size: once, few, many, or a class if the clone is expanded.

d_gene	j_gene	v_gene	abundance	CDR3nt	CDR3aa
TRBD1	TRBJ2-2	TRBV23-1	few	TGCGCCAGCAGTCAATCGAACTTGGGACAGGGCATCGGGGAGCTGTTTTTT	CASSQSNLGQGIGELFF
.	TRBJ1-2	TRBV5-1	.	TGCGCCAGCAGCTTGGCCGGGGGTGGCTATGGCTACACCTTC	CASSLAGGGYGYTF
.	TRBJ2-1	TRBV29-1	.	TGCAGCGTTGGAACAGGGATGACTACAAGTGAGCAGTTCTTC	CSVGTGMTTSEQFF
TRBD2	TRBJ2-1	TRBV5-4	.	TGTGCCAGCAGCTTGTTTTCGGGAGGCGGTTCGGATGAGCAGTTCTTC	CASSLFSGGGSDEQFF
TRBD1	TRBJ1-2	TRBV28	.	TGTGCCAGCAGTCATCCCGGCGGACAGGGCGCAAGTGGCTACACCTTC	CASSHPGGQGASGYTF
.	TRBJ2-5	TRBV20-1	.	TGCAGTGCTAGTTGGGAGACCCAGTACTTC	CSASWETQYF
TRBD2	TRBJ2-1	TRBV5-1	.	TGCGCCAGCAGCCACGGACTAGCGGACGAATATGAGCAGTTCTTC	CASSHGLADEYEQFF
TRBD1	TRBJ2-7	TRBV28	many	TGTGCCAGCAGTCTAGGGACAGGGGGTAACGAGCAGTACTTC	CASSLGTGGNEQYF
.	TRBJ1-1	TRBV7-3	once	TGTGCCAGCAGCCCTAGTGGAAGGATGAACACTGAAGCTTTCTTT	CASSPSGRMNTEAFF
TRBD2	TRBJ2-2	TRBV7-2	.	TGTGCCAGCAAATATACCCGCGGGGAGGGCCTGGAGGCCGGGGAGCTGTTTTTT	CASKYTRGEGLEAGELFF
.	TRBJ2-3	TRBV6-6	.	TGTGCCAGCAGTTACTCGTCTGTTAATACGCAGTATTTT	CASSYSSVNTQYF
TRBD2	TRBJ2-7	TRBV27	.	TGTGCCAGCAGCCCCAGCGGGAGAAAAGGCGGGCAGTACTTC	CASSPSGRKGGQYF
TRBD1	TRBJ1-5	TRBV2	.	TGTGCCAGCAGGGCCCGGGACAGGGGGCTTTATAGCAATCAGCCCCAGCATTTT	CASRARDRGLYSNQPQHF
TRBD2	TRBJ2-7	TRBV7-6	many	TGTGCCAGCAGCCAGAAGGGCCTCGGCGGGAGAGTGCAGTACTTC	CASSQKGLGGRVQYF
TRBD1	TRBJ1-1	TRBV11-3	.	TGTGCCAGCAGCCTTGGGACAGGGACGAGGGGCACTGAAGCTTTCTTT	CASSLGTGTRGTEAFF
TRBD1	TRBJ1-2	TRBV29-1	.	TGCAGCGTGAAATCTGTGGGACAGGGATATGGCTACACCTTC	CSVKSVGQGYGYTF
.	TRBJ1-2	TRBV2	once	TGTGCCAGCAGTGGGTTGGCTGTCGATGGCTACACCTTC	CASSGLAVDGYTF
.	TRBJ2-1	TRBV7-6	few	TGTGCCAGCAGCTCCGATAGCGGATACTCCTACAATGAGCAGTTCTTC	CASSSDSGYSYNEQFF
.	TRBJ2-7	TRBV27	.	TGTGCCAGCGGGACCCGGGACCATCAGTACTTC	CASGTRDHQYF
.	TRBJ2-7	TRBV28	many	TGTGCCACCAAGGACAGCTACGAGCAGTACTTC	CATKDSYEQYF
.	TRBJ1-1	TRBV6-5	.	TGTGCCAGCAGTTACTCTGCCGGGCAGCGGAACACTGAAGCTTTCTTT	CASSYSAGQRNTEAFF
.	TRBJ2-1	TRBV7-9	.	TGTGCCAGCAGCTATCTCACGGGGCTACCTGAGCAGTTCTTC	CASSYLTGLPEQFF
TRBD1	TRBJ2-5	TRBV7-9	few	TGTGCCAGCAGCCCACGGGACAGGGCCGGGGAGACCCAGTACTTC	CASSPRDRAGETQYF
TRBD1	TRBJ2-1	TRBV7-3	few	TGTGCCAGCAGCTTAAGACGGGGACAGGCATACAATGAGCAGTTCTTC	CASSLRRGQAYNEQFF
.	TRBJ2-5	TRBV29-1	.	TGCAGCGTTGACGGAACTGTAAGAGGGGAGACCCAGTACTTC	CSVDGTVRGETQYF
TRBD2	TRBJ2-2	TRBV10-2	once	TGCGCCAGCAGAGAACCGGGACTAGCAGAGAACACCGGGGAGCTGTTTTTT	CASREPGLAENTGELFF
.	TRBJ1-1	TRBV5-1	few	.	CASPDQGHTEAFFGQGTAHEAFF
.	TRBJ1-1	TRBV11-3	.	TGTGCCAGCGCAAGGCAGATGAACACTGAAGCTTTCTTT	CASARQMNTEAFF
.	TRBJ2-7	TRBV28	.	TGTGCCAGTGAGACCGTTGGGGGCTACGAGCAGTACTTC	CASETVGGYEQYF
.	TRBJ1-1	TRBV7-3	.	TGTGCCAGCAGCTTAAGGAGGGGTCCGAACACTGAAGCTTTCTTT	CASSLRRGPNTEAFF
.	TRBJ1-3	TRBV28	few	TGTGCCAGCAGCCTCAGCTTCTCTGGAAACACCATATATTTT	CASSLSFSGNTIYF
.	TRBJ2-1	TRBV6-5	.	TGTGCCAGCAGTTACTCTGGGGAGCAGTTCTTC	CASSYSGEQFF
.	TRBJ2-7	TRBV27	.	TGTGCCAGCAAATGGGCGGCGGGGTCCTACGAGCAGTACTTC	CASKWAAGSYEQYF
TRBD2	TRBJ2-7	TRBV5-4	many	TGTGCCAGCAGCCGAGTAGCGGGGGGTTTCTCCTACGAGCAGTACTTC	CASSRVAGGFSYEQYF
.	TRBJ2-3	TRBV7-9	few	TGTGCCAGCAGCCCCCCTAGGGTCCCAGATACGCAGTATTTT	CASSPPRVPDTQYF
.	TRBJ2-1	TRBV29-1	.	TGCAGCGTTGAAGAAGGGGACTCCCCGCAGTTCTTC	CSVEEGDSPQFF
.	TRBJ2-3	TRBV4-3	.	TGCGCCAGCAGCCAAGAGTTGGGGGGAGAAACAGATACGCAGTATTTT	CASSQELGGETDTQYF
TRBD2	TRBJ2-5	TRBV5-4	.	TGTGCCAGCAGCTTCCGACTAGCGGGAGATGAGACCCAGTACTTC	CASSFRLAGDETQYF
.	TRBJ1-3	TRBV15	.	TGTGCCACCAGCAGAGAGCGGGGACCGGGGCAGGCCACCATATATTTT	CATSRERGPGQATIYF
.	TRBJ2-2	TRBV7-9	.	TGTGCCAGCAGGGTGAGAGGACAGAAGAACACCGGGGAGCTGTTTTTT	CASRVRGQKNTGELFF
.	TRBJ2-7	TRBV15	.	TGTGCCACCAGCAGAGATCAGGAAGGGCTTATCTACGAGCAGTACTTC	CATSRDQEGLIYEQYF
.	TRBJ1-4	TRBV2	.	TGTGCCAGCAGTGATGGGGGACAAAATGAAAAACTGTTTTTT	CASSDGGQNEKLFF
TRBD2	TRBJ2-3	TRBV7-2	.	TGTGCCAGCAGCTTACGACTAGCGGGAAGCACAGATACGCAGTATTTT	CASSLRLAGSTDTQYF
.	TRBJ1-1	TRBV19	.	TGTGCCAGTAGTATTTGGAGGGTAGGGTCTGAAGCTTTCTTT	CASSIWRVGSEAFF
TRBD2	TRBJ2-7	TRBV2	few	TGTGCCAGCACCCGGGACTACTCCTACGAGCAGTACTTC	CASTRDYSYEQYF
TRBD2	TRBJ2-1	TRBV11-2	.	TGTGCCAGCAGTTCCGGGACTAGCCCCGGGAATGAGCAGTTCTTC	CASSSGTSPGNEQFF
.	TRBJ2-5	TRBV29-1	.	TGCAGCGTTGGGGGACTGGGAGCAGAGACCCAGTACTTC	CSVGGLGAETQYF
.	TRBJ2-7	TRBV10-3	many	TGTGCCGCGGCTCAAGAGGGAGTCCACGAGCAGTACTTC	CAAAQEGVHEQYF
.	TRBJ1-5	TRBV5-1	.	TGCGCCAGCAGGGGTTGGCAGCCCCAGCATTTT	CASRGWQPQHF
.	TRBJ2-1	TRBV15	.	TGTGCCACCAGCAGAGATCAAGACCGCCCCAATGAGCAGTTCTTC	CATSRDQDRPNEQFF
.	TRBJ1-3	TRBV18	.	TGTGCCAGCTCAAAGGGGCGATTCGGAAACACCATATATTTT	CASSKGRFGNTIYF
.	TRBJ2-3	TRBV5-6	.	TGTGCCAGCAGCACGCCGGGGGCGGTGAGCAGGGCCACAGATACGCAGTATTTT	CASSTPGAVSRATDTQYF